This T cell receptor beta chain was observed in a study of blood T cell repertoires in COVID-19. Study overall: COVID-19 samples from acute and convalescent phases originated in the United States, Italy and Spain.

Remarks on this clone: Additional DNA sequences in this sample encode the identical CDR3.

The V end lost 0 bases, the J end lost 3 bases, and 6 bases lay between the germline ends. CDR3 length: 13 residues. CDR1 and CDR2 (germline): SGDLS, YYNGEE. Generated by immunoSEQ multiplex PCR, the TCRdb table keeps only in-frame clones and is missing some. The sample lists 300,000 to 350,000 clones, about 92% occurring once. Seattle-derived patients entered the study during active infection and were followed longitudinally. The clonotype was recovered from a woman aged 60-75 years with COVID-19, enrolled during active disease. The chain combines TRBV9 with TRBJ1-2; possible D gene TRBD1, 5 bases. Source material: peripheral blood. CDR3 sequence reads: CASSVGGDYGYTF. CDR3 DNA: TGTGCCAGCAGCGTAGGGGGGGACTATGGCTACACCTTC.